In this sample, the clone carrying this T cell receptor (beta chain) turned up many times. Its matching antigen is unknown. Germline CDR1 and CDR2: ENHRY and SYGVKD. This CDR3 region has 13 residues. Trimming took off 0 bases at V and 1 base at J, with 4 bases between the two ends. The data originate from a study of post-analysis software for immune sequencing data. Tagging with unique molecular identifiers was a feature of the TCR beta cDNA libraries. TCRdb redid the calling of the PCR reads with MiXCR, one entry per CDR3 protein. Here the sample spans about 200,000 distinct CDR3 sequences, 25% to 30% being singletons. Findings of the study overall: Versus controls, multiple sclerosis patients showed significantly lower diversity (normalized Chao1). Elevated frequency relative to controls characterized roughly five TRBV segments in patients, TRBV5-6, TRBV5-1 and TRBV20-1 among them.

The sequencing sample was made of blood. The J gene is TRBJ2-7, the V gene TRBV10-3; D not resolved. The receptor comes from a girl under 18 with multiple sclerosis. As DNA, the CDR3 is TGTGCCATCAGTGAGTCTGGGTCCTACGAGCAGTACTTC. Residues: CAISESGSYEQYF.